This TCR beta chain stems from a study of T cells in Graves' hyperthyroidism and ophthalmopathy. There are many counts of this clonotype. It was RNA transcripts that yielded the amplified TCR beta CDR3 regions. RT-PCR in the first round (using the HTBI primer set) targeted the TCR CDR3. TCRdb recomputed calls from the multiplex PCR reads with MiXCR, one row per CDR3 protein. In the table there are almost 600,000 distinct CDR3 sequences, around 45% of which are singletons. The origin of this receptor is a woman between 18 and 29 years old with Graves' hyperthyroidism. Sequencing was performed on peripheral blood or thyroid tissue (not recorded which).

The CDR3 here is CASRGWTNEKLFF. The CDR3 DNA is TGTGCCAGCAGAGGGTGGACTAATGAAAAACTGTTTTTT. The chain uses TRBV12-3 or TRBV12-4 and TRBJ1-4, with no clear D. V was clipped by 6 bases and J by 2 bases, with 7 bases between them. The CDR3 is 13 residues long.